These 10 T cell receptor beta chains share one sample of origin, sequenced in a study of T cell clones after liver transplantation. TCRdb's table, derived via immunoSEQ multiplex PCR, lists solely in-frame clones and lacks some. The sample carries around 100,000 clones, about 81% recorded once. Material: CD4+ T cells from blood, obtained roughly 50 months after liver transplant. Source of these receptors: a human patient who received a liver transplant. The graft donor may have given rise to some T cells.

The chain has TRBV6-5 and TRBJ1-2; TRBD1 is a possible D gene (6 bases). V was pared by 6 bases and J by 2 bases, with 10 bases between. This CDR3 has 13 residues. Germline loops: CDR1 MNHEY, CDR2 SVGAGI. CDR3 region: CASRADRNYGYTF. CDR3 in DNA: TGTGCCAGCAGAGCTGACAGGAACTATGGCTACACCTTC.

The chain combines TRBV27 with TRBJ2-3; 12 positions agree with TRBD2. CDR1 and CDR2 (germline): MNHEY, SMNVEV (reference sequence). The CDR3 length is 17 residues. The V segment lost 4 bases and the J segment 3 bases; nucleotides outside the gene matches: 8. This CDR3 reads CASSSSRTSGITDTQYF. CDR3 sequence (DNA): TGTGCCAGCAGTTCCTCCCGGACTAGCGGGATTACAGATACGCAGTATTTT.

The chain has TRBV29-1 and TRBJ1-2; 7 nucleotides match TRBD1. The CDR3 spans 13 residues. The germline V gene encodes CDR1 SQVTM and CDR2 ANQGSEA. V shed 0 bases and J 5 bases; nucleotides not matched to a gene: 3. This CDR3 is CSVEDGTVYGYTF. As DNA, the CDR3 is TGCAGCGTTGAAGACGGGACAGTTTATGGCTACACCTTC. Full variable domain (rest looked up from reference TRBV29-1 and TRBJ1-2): SAVISQKPSRDICQRGTSLTIQCQVDSQVTMMFWYRQQPGQSLTLIATANQGSEATYESGFVIDKFPISRPNLTFSTLTVSNMSPEDSSIYLCSVEDGTVYGYTFGSGTRLTVV.

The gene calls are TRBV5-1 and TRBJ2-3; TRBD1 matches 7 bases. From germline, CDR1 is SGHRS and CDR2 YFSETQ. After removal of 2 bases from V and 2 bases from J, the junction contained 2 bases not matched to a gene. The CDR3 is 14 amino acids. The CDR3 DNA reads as TGCGCCAGCAGCTTCGGACAGGTCACAGATACGCAGTATTTT. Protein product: CASSFGQVTDTQYF. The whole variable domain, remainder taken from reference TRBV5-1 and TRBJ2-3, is KAGVTQTPRYLIKTRGQQVTLSCSPISGHRSVSWYQQTPGQGLQFLFEYFSETQRNKGNFPGRFSGRQFSNSRSEMNVSTLELGDSALYLCASSFGQVTDTQYFGPGTRLTVL.

The CDR3: CAWSVDRREQFF. The CDR3 DNA is TGTGCCTGGAGCGTGGACCGCCGTGAGCAGTTCTTC. The rearrangement uses TRBV30 and TRBJ2-1; no clear D gene. The CDR3 extends over 12 amino acids. CDR1 and CDR2 (germline): GTSNPN, SVGIG (reference sequence). V dropped 3 bases and J dropped 9 bases, with 12 bases sitting between them.

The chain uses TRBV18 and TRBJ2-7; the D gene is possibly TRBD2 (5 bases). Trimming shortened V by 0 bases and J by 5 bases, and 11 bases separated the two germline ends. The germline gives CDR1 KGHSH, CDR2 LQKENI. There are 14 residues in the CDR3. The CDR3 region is CASSPPVRVNEQYF. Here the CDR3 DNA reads TGTGCCAGCTCACCACCGGTGAGGGTCAACGAGCAGTACTTC.

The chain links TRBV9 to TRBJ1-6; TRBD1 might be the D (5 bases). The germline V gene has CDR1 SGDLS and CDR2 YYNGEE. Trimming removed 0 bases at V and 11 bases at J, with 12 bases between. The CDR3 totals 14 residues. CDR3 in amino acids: CASSVGQSLPPLHF. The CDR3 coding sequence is TGTGCCAGCAGCGTAGGACAGTCCCTTCCACCCCTCCACTTT.

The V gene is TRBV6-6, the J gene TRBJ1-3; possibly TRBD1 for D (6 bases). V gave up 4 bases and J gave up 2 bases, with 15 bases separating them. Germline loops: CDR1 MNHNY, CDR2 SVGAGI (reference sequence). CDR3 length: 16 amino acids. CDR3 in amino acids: CASSSAQGMAGNTIYF. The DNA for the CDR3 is TGTGCCAGCAGTTCAGCTCAGGGGATGGCTGGAAACACCATATATTTT.

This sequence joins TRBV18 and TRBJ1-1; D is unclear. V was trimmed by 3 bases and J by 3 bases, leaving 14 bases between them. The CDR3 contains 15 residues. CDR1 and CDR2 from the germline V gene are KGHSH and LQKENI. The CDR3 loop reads CASSPQNGLDTEAFF. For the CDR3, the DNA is TGTGCCAGCTCACCTCAAAATGGACTTGACACTGAAGCTTTCTTT.

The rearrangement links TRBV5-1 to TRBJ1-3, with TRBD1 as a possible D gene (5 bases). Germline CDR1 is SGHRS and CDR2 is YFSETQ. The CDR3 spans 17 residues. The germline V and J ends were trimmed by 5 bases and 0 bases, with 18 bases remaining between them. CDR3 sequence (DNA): TGCGCCAGCAGAAGGACAAAAGGTGGGCCCTCTGGAAACACCATATATTTT. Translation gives CASRRTKGGPSGNTIYF.